This TCR beta chain comes out of a study of blood T cell repertoires in COVID-19. Overall study context: The United States, Italy and Spain supplied acute and convalescent COVID-19 samples. The analysed material was cDNA or gDNA that came from T cells, B-cell-depleted T cells, or PBMCs.

Germline loops: CDR1 MGHRA, CDR2 YSYEKL. V dropped 4 bases and J dropped 8; count of bases not matched to a gene: 8. The CDR3 covers 15 residues. There are a few counts of this clone. Authors' analysis steps: Estimation of nucleated cell counts was performed using reference gene primer amplification. Only in-frame clones appear in the TCRdb table, and some are missing; sequencing was by immunoSEQ multiplex PCR. The V and J calls and clone size were taken over from that table, and D and trimming were inferred from the DNA. The sample contains some 450,000 clones, approximately 88% of which appear only once. Followed over time, Seattle patients had been enrolled while infection was active.

Sequencing was performed on peripheral blood. The rearrangement joins TRBV4-1 to TRBJ1-4, with TRBD1 matching 9 bases. The sequence came from a woman aged 50 to 65 with COVID-19, enrolled during active disease. The chain's CDR3 is CASSRTGTGHEKLFF. For the CDR3, the DNA is TGCGCCAGCAGCCGGACCGGGACAGGGCACGAAAAACTGTTTTTT.